This paragraph reports one T cell receptor beta chain. Method: immunoSEQ multiplex PCR; TCRdb's copy keeps in-frame clones and lacks some. The table records approximately 73,000 clones, roughly nine tenths of them present only once. From germline, CDR1 is SGHAT and CDR2 FQNNGV. Losses at the gene ends were 5 bases for V and 3 bases for J; bases not matched to a gene: 1. The CDR3 has 14 amino acids. These data come from a study of OX40 agonist ivuxolimab in advanced cancers. Material: CD4+ or CD8+ T cells sorted from blood, obtained in a trial of the OX40 agonist ivuxolimab. This receptor was identified in an adult with an advanced solid tumor such as melanoma, head and neck, liver or kidney cancer. The rearrangement links TRBV11-2 to TRBJ1-6; 7 positions agree with TRBD1. CDR3 DNA: TGTGCCAGCAGCGACAGGGTCTATAATTCACCCCTCCACTTT. Translated: CASSDRVYNSPLHF.